Here is one T cell receptor (beta chain) with its context. There is no known antigen for this receptor. Base qualities are not recorded, but no much larger clone differs from it by a single base. The data are from a study of technical replicates of blood from several donors (dated by TCRdb to the late 2010s). The CDR3 numbers 15 residues from cysteine through phenylalanine. Of the read, only the CDR3 DNA is kept; its 45 bases are in frame from base 1. The germline V gene gives CDR1 as SGHRS and CDR2 as YFSETQ. V has 4 bases trimmed and J has 6 bases trimmed; junction bases matching no gene number 8. The method behind the library was the immunoSEQ multiplex PCR assay. TCRdb re-hosts the immuneACCESS table, in-frame sequences only. Its copies lack some clones; in the studies checked, an unresolved V gene accounts for under half of them, and the cause for the rest is not known. This sample has tens of thousands of clones in its table, and 95% to 98% of those were observed once. The ten largest account for about 0.16% of the sample.

The clonotype originates from a human donor in good health. The rearranged segments are TRBV5-1 and TRBJ1-2; TRBD1 fits 11 bases in the junction. The sample consisted of T cells isolated from PBMCs. CDR3 protein: CASSPTGTGGHGYTF. The DNA reads TGCGCCAGCAGCCCCACCGGGACAGGGGGGCATGGCTACACCTTC.